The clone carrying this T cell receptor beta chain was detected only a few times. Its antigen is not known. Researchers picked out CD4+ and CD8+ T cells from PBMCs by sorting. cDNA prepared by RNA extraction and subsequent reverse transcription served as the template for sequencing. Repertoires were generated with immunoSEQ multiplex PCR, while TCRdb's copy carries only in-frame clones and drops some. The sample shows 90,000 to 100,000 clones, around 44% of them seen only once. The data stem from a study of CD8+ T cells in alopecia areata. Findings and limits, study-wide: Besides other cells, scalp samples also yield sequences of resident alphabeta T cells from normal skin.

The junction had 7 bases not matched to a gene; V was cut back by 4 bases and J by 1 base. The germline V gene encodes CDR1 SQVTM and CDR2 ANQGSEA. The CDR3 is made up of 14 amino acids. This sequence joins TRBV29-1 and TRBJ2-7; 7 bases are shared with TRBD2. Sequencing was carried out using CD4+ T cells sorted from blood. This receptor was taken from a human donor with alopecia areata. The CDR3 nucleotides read TGCAGCGTTGCGGCTGGGGGGGGATCCTACGAGCAGTACTTC. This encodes CSVAAGGGSYEQYF.